A selection of T cell receptor beta chains follows, all from one sample in a study of CD4 T cells in lung cancer. Clones were sequenced by immunoSEQ multiplex PCR, and TCRdb holds only the in-frame ones, with some missing. The table has some 10,000 clones, around three fifths seen once. The material sequenced was normal lung tissue taken away from the tumor. The receptors derive from a man aged 60-69 years with non-small cell lung cancer. Both conserved end residues are part of each CDR3. The D gene is left open where the match is weak. Part of the rows lack a size; the others show once, few, many or a class for expanded clones.

clone_size: -; j_call: TRBJ2-5; v_call: TRBV4-1; d_call: TRBD1; cdr3_aa: CASSQDRHPDRVGTQYF; cdr3_nt: TGCGCCAGCAGCCAAGATCGGCACCCGGACAGGGTGGGGACCCAGTACTTC
clone_size: -; j_call: TRBJ2-1; v_call: TRBV9; d_call: TRBD2; cdr3_aa: CASSTYRTSGSGEQFF; cdr3_nt: TGTGCCAGCAGCACCTATCGGACTAGCGGGAGCGGTGAGCAGTTCTTC
clone_size: -; j_call: TRBJ1-1; v_call: TRBV5-4; d_call: -; cdr3_aa: CASSKRRENTEAFF; cdr3_nt: TGTGCCAGCAGCAAGCGCAGAGAGAACACTGAAGCTTTCTTT
clone_size: -; j_call: TRBJ2-7; v_call: TRBV10-3; d_call: -; cdr3_aa: CAISDISYEQYF; cdr3_nt: TGTGCCATCAGTGACATCTCCTACGAGCAGTACTTC
clone_size: -; j_call: TRBJ1-2; v_call: TRBV2; d_call: TRBD1; cdr3_aa: CASRAEAAGGYGYTF; cdr3_nt: TGTGCCAGCAGGGCCGAAGCGGCAGGGGGATATGGCTACACCTTC
clone_size: -; j_call: TRBJ1-2; v_call: TRBV19; d_call: -; cdr3_aa: CASSPVQGTTYGYTF; cdr3_nt: TGTGCCAGTAGTCCCGTCCAGGGGACTACCTATGGCTACACCTTC
clone_size: -; j_call: TRBJ1-2; v_call: TRBV4-1; d_call: TRBD1; cdr3_aa: CASSQDGQGFGYTF; cdr3_nt: TGCGCCAGCAGCCAAGATGGACAGGGGTTTGGCTACACCTTC
clone_size: -; j_call: TRBJ1-6; v_call: TRBV7-9; d_call: TRBD1; cdr3_aa: CASSFGQGAGNSPLHF; cdr3_nt: TGTGCCAGCAGCTTTGGACAGGGGGCGGGAAATTCACCCCTCCACTTT
clone_size: -; j_call: TRBJ2-3; v_call: TRBV30; d_call: TRBD2; cdr3_aa: CACRGVAGGVTDTQYF; cdr3_nt: TGTGCCTGCCGGGGGGTAGCGGGAGGTGTCACAGATACGCAGTATTTT
clone_size: -; j_call: TRBJ2-7; v_call: TRBV9; d_call: TRBD2; cdr3_aa: CASSVAASGIYEQYF; cdr3_nt: TGTGCCAGCAGCGTAGCAGCTAGCGGGATTTACGAGCAGTACTTC
clone_size: -; j_call: TRBJ2-7; v_call: TRBV6-6; d_call: -; cdr3_aa: CASSSDYAYEQYF; cdr3_nt: TGTGCCAGCAGTTCGGACTACGCCTACGAGCAGTACTTC
clone_size: medium-sized; j_call: TRBJ1-5; v_call: TRBV2; d_call: TRBD1; cdr3_aa: CASSTGQGYQPQHF; cdr3_nt: TGTGCCAGCAGCACGGGACAGGGGTATCAGCCCCAGCATTTT
clone_size: once; j_call: TRBJ1-1; v_call: TRBV19; d_call: TRBD1; cdr3_aa: CASTDRTGLEAFF; cdr3_nt: TGTGCCAGTACCGATCGGACAGGCCTTGAAGCTTTCTTT
clone_size: -; j_call: TRBJ2-3; v_call: TRBV7-8; d_call: TRBD2; cdr3_aa: CASSPGRGAGGGHTQYF; cdr3_nt: TGTGCCAGCAGCCCAGGACGGGGAGCGGGAGGGGGACATACGCAGTATTTT
clone_size: -; j_call: TRBJ1-1; v_call: TRBV4-2; d_call: -; cdr3_aa: CASSRETGMGTEAFF; cdr3_nt: TGTGCCAGCAGCCGAGAGACAGGAATGGGGACTGAAGCTTTCTTT
clone_size: -; j_call: TRBJ2-6; v_call: TRBV2; d_call: -; cdr3_aa: CASSERPRPGNVLTF; cdr3_nt: TGTGCCAGCAGTGAAAGGCCCAGACCGGGCAACGTCCTGACTTTC
clone_size: once; j_call: TRBJ2-7; v_call: TRBV7-9; d_call: TRBD2; cdr3_aa: CASSSAGTIEQYF; cdr3_nt: TGTGCCAGCAGCTCCGCTGGGACTATTGAGCAGTACTTC
clone_size: -; j_call: TRBJ1-5; v_call: TRBV27; d_call: -; cdr3_aa: CASSPGQGANQPQHF; cdr3_nt: TGTGCCAGCAGTCCGGGCCAGGGTGCGAATCAGCCCCAGCATTTT
clone_size: few; j_call: TRBJ1-3; v_call: TRBV6-1; d_call: TRBD1; cdr3_aa: CASSVDLTGGWNTIYF; cdr3_nt: TGTGCCAGCAGTGTTGACCTAACAGGGGGTTGGAACACCATATATTTT
clone_size: large; j_call: TRBJ2-7; v_call: TRBV5-1; d_call: TRBD2; cdr3_aa: CASSSDPSGAYEQYF; cdr3_nt: TGCGCCAGCAGCTCAGACCCTAGCGGGGCCTACGAGCAGTACTTC
clone_size: -; j_call: TRBJ1-5; v_call: TRBV28; d_call: TRBD1; cdr3_aa: CASRGADRGQGQPQHF; cdr3_nt: TGTGCCAGCAGGGGGGCCGACAGGGGGCAGGGTCAGCCCCAGCATTTT
clone_size: -; j_call: TRBJ2-3; v_call: TRBV7-9; d_call: TRBD1; cdr3_aa: CASRRQGRDTQYF; cdr3_nt: TGTGCCAGCAGACGACAGGGACGAGATACGCAGTATTTT
clone_size: -; j_call: TRBJ2-3; v_call: TRBV11-2; d_call: -; cdr3_aa: CASSLGSAVIRATDTQYF; cdr3_nt: TGTGCCAGCAGCTTAGGCTCTGCGGTGATCAGGGCCACAGATACGCAGTATTTT
clone_size: once; j_call: TRBJ2-7; v_call: TRBV27; d_call: -; cdr3_aa: CASSLRMPNYEQYF; cdr3_nt: TGTGCCAGCAGCCTCAGAATGCCAAACTACGAGCAGTACTTC